These 6 T cell receptor beta chains share one sample of origin, sequenced in a study of control samples from healthy donors and cancer patients. The repertoire was sequenced with immunoSEQ multiplex PCR; TCRdb's copy has only in-frame clones and lacks some. The table has about 120,000 clones, more than 80% seen once. The specimen was blood. These receptors all come from a man aged 50 to 59 in good health.

The rearrangement links TRBV25-1 to TRBJ1-6; perhaps TRBD1 as D (5 bases). This CDR3 is built from 13 residues. Trimming took 6 bases from V and 10 from J, leaving 13 bases between them. Germline V gene data show CDR1 as MGHDK and CDR2 as SYGVNS. Here the CDR3 reads CASSLQVQSPLHF. As DNA, the CDR3 is TGTGCCAGCAGCCTACAGGTTCAATCACCCCTCCACTTT.

The rearrangement uses TRBV19 and TRBJ2-7, with a possible D match to TRBD2 (5 bases). The ends were cut back, 1 base at V and 0 bases at J, with 13 bases in the middle. The CDR3 is 16 amino acids. CDR1 and CDR2 from the germline V gene are LNHDA and SQIVND (reference sequence). CDR3 in amino acids: CASSIVGLDSSYEQYF. CDR3 sequence (DNA): TGTGCCAGTAGTATAGTCGGACTGGATAGCTCCTACGAGCAGTACTTC.

V and J are TRBV18 and TRBJ2-5, with 11 bases fitting TRBD2. CDR1 is KGHSH, CDR2 LQKENI, per germline. V was pared by 4 bases and J by 5 bases, with 6 bases of the junction left unmatched. There are 15 residues in the CDR3. The CDR3 region is CASSRSGGALETQYF. The CDR3 DNA is TGTGCCAGCTCACGTAGCGGGGGGGCCCTGGAGACCCAGTACTTC.

This CDR3 is CASSVTRWGYTF. CDR3 bases: TGTGCCAGCAGCGTAACTAGATGGGGCTACACCTTC. This chain joins TRBV9 and TRBJ1-2; no clear D gene. The germline V and J ends were trimmed by 1 base and 8 bases, with 9 bases remaining between them. Germline CDR1 SGDLS, CDR2 YYNGEE. CDR3 length equals 12 residues.

This chain connects TRBV30 to TRBJ1-2, with 8 bases identical to TRBD1. The germline gives CDR1 GTSNPN, CDR2 SVGIG (reference sequence). The CDR3 has 14 residues. V lost 6 bases and J lost 6; bases outside the gene matches: 12. The chain's CDR3 is CACHAQDREDGYTF. CDR3 nucleotide sequence: TGTGCCTGCCACGCCCAGGACAGGGAGGATGGCTACACCTTC.

The chain employs TRBV9 and TRBJ2-3; D is possibly TRBD1 (6 bases). This CDR3 has 11 amino acids. CDR1 SGDLS and CDR2 YYNGEE come from the germline V gene. Between the trimmed V and J ends, which lost 2 bases and 9 bases, there was a span of 7 bases. CDR3 loop: CASSVDRTQYF. The CDR3 DNA reads TGTGCCAGCAGCGTCGACAGGACGCAGTATTTT.